These 2 T cell receptor beta chains came from one sample sequenced in a study of shared clonotypes between healthy human individuals. Repertoires were generated with immunoSEQ multiplex PCR, while TCRdb's copy carries only in-frame clones and drops some. The sample records 2 million to 2.5 million clones, 85% to 95% being singletons. Material for sequencing was naive CD4+ T cells from PBMCs. Subset of the sample: CD45RA+ positively selected. These receptors were taken from a man in his late teens or twenties in good health. Some clones in this sample may be carry-over from other donors' samples.

Remarks on this clone: Additional DNA sequences in this sample encode the identical CDR3. The CDR3 nucleotides read TGTGCCAGCTCACCGGCATTGGGGGACGAGCAGTACTTC. Amino acid sequence: CASSPALGDEQYF. The chain couples TRBV18 to TRBJ2-7; TRBD1 or TRBD2 may be the D gene (5 bases each). This CDR3 comprises 13 residues. Looked up from germline, CDR1 is KGHSH and CDR2 is LQKENI. V was clipped by 3 bases and J by 5 bases, with 11 bases between them.

This clone appeared a few times. The gene calls are TRBV30 and TRBJ1-5; D may be TRBD1 (6 bases). Germline V lookup: CDR1 GTSNPN, CDR2 SVGIG (reference sequence). The CDR3 totals 14 residues. Trimming pared 4 bases from V and 4 bases from J, leaving 14 bases between. The CDR3 spells CAWNEGGPNQPQHF. The CDR3 coding sequence is TGTGCCTGGAATGAAGGGGGTCCTAATCAGCCCCAGCATTTT. Full variable domain (rest looked up from reference TRBV30 and TRBJ1-5): SQTIHQWPATLVQPVGSPLSLECTVEGTSNPNLYWYRQAAGRGLQLLFYSVGIGQISSEVPQNLSASRPQDRQFILSSKKLLLSDSGFYLCAWNEGGPNQPQHFGDGTRLSIL.